The 23 T cell receptor beta chains below all came from one sample that was sequenced in a study of blood T cell repertoires in COVID-19. Sequencing was performed with immunoSEQ multiplex PCR; in TCRdb, only in-frame clones are kept and a portion is missing. Of hundreds of thousands of clones listed, around 80% are singletons. The source material was peripheral blood. The receptors here all came from a woman younger than 45 with COVID-19, enrolled during active disease.

The chain employs TRBV3-1 (or the pseudogene TRBV3-2) and TRBJ1-2; TRBD1 is a possible D gene (5 bases). The CDR3 sequence is 15 residues long. CDR1 is LGHDT, CDR2 YNNKEL, per germline (reference sequence). The germline V and J ends were trimmed by 1 base and 8 bases, with 17 bases remaining between them. Here the CDR3 reads CASSQVGGLGEGYTF. For the CDR3, the DNA is TGTGCCAGCAGCCAAGTCGGGGGATTAGGGGAGGGCTACACCTTC.

The chain employs TRBV2 and TRBJ2-7; D is possibly TRBD1 (8 bases). The CDR3 has 17 residues. V was pared by 6 bases and J by 1 base, with 22 bases between. Germline lookup yields CDR1 SNHLY and CDR2 FYNNEI. The DNA of the CDR3 is TGTGCCAGCAGGGTTACAGGGGGGGGAGGCACTTCCTACGAGCAGTACTTC. This translates into CASRVTGGGGTSYEQYF. Full variable domain (missing parts from reference TRBV2 and TRBJ2-7): EPEVTQTPSHQVTQMGQEVILRCVPISNHLYFYWYRQILGQKVEFLVSFYNNEISEKSEIFDDQFSVERPDGSNFTLKIRSTKLEDSAMYFCASRVTGGGGTSYEQYFGPGTRLTVT.

The V gene is TRBV28, the J gene TRBJ1-1; TRBD1 matches 8 bases. The CDR3 loop spans 15 amino acids. V was pared by 6 bases and J by 3 bases, with 9 bases of the junction left unmatched. Germline-derived CDR1 and CDR2 are MDHEN and SYDVKM. The CDR3 nucleotides read TGTGCCAGCAGCCCAAGGACAGGGCGGGACACTGAAGCTTTCTTT. Translating it yields CASSPRTGRDTEAFF.

V is TRBV7-9 and J is TRBJ1-4; D is uncertain. The germline V and J ends were trimmed by 1 base and 7 bases, with 16 bases remaining between them. The CDR3 length is 16 residues. The V gene's germline CDR1 is SEHNR and CDR2 FQNEAQ (reference sequence). CDR3 DNA sequence: TGTGCCAGCAGCTTAGGCTGGAGGCAACGGGGTGAAAAACTGTTTTTT. Protein: CASSLGWRQRGEKLFF. The full variable domain, rest sourced from reference TRBV7-9 and TRBJ1-4, is DTGVSQNPRHKITKRGQNVTFRCDPISEHNRLYWYRQTLGQGPEFLTYFQNEAQLEKSRLLSDRFSAERPKGSFSTLEIQRTEQGDSAMYLCASSLGWRQRGEKLFFGSGTQLSVL.

The chain links TRBV6-1 to TRBJ1-1, with no clear D. Germline V lookup: CDR1 MNHNS, CDR2 SASEGT. The CDR3 length is 15 residues. With 1 base removed from V and 0 bases from J, the gap between germline ends came to 9 bases. The CDR3 reads CASSEGLLMNTEAFF. As DNA, the CDR3 is TGTGCCAGCAGTGAAGGGCTCCTGATGAACACTGAAGCTTTCTTT.

In this sample, this clone turned up once. The gene calls are TRBV5-4 and TRBJ1-2; TRBD1 might be the D (5 bases). The length of the CDR3 is 13 residues. The V gene lost 2 bases and the J gene lost 3 bases, with 8 bases spanning the gap. Germline assignment: CDR1 SGHNT and CDR2 YYREEE (reference sequence). CDR3 DNA: TGTGCCAGCAGCTTAAGCAGGGACTATGGCTACACCTTC. Protein: CASSLSRDYGYTF.

The J gene is TRBJ2-1, the V gene TRBV7-9; 7 bases align to TRBD1. CDR1 and CDR2 (germline): SEHNR, FQNEAQ (reference sequence). The CDR3 contains 16 residues. After removal of 5 bases from V and 7 bases from J, the junction contained 14 bases not matched to a gene. CDR3 sequence: CASSTPTGNFRNEQFF. CDR3 bases: TGTGCCAGCAGCACACCGACAGGGAACTTCAGGAATGAGCAGTTCTTC. The variable domain in full, completed from reference TRBV7-9 and TRBJ2-1, reads DTGVSQNPRHKITKRGQNVTFRCDPISEHNRLYWYRQTLGQGPEFLTYFQNEAQLEKSRLLSDRFSAERPKGSFSTLEIQRTEQGDSAMYLCASSTPTGNFRNEQFFGPGTRLTVL.

V gene TRBV7-3 combines with J gene TRBJ2-2, with no clear D. Germline CDR1 SGHTA, CDR2 FQGTGA. V shed 2 bases and J shed 6 bases, with 13 bases lying between them. This CDR3 comprises 15 residues. The CDR3, as DNA: TGTGCCAGCAGCTTATCCGCCCTAGAGGCCGGGGAGCTGTTTTTT. It translates to CASSLSALEAGELFF.

The CDR3 loop is CASSLTQNYGYTF. The CDR3 DNA is TGTGCCAGCAGCTTGACACAGAACTATGGCTACACCTTC. The chain carries TRBV5-4 and TRBJ1-2; D is unclear. CDR3 size: 13 residues. Germline CDR1 SGHNT, CDR2 YYREEE (reference sequence). The V end lost 1 base, the J end lost 2 bases, and 6 bases lay between the germline ends.

J is TRBJ2-5 and V is TRBV21-1; TRBD2, the table's D call, was not compared with the DNA. TRBV21-1 is a recognized pseudogene. The CDR3 is 13 residues long. The CDR3 reads CASSGDGEETQYF. In nucleotides, the CDR3 is TGTGCCAGCAGCGGAGACGGAGAAGAGACCCAGTACTTC.

The chain links TRBV9 to TRBJ2-3, with D maybe TRBD1 (7 bases). The CDR3 is 14 amino acids. V shed 0 bases and J shed 5 bases, with 10 bases lying between them. The germline V gene encodes CDR1 SGDLS and CDR2 YYNGEE. This chain's CDR3 is CASSVGQGGDTQYF. The CDR3 DNA reads as TGTGCCAGCAGCGTAGGTCAGGGGGGAGATACGCAGTATTTT.

This chain joins TRBV4-3 and TRBJ2-2; 8 bases are a match to TRBD2. Germline CDR1 is LGHNA and CDR2 is YSLEER. The CDR3 sequence is 17 residues long. Unmatched junction bases numbered 6, after V lost 3 bases and J lost 0 bases. This CDR3 reads CASSQAGGGANTGELFF. The CDR3 DNA reads TGCGCCAGCAGCCAGGCGGGAGGAGGAGCGAACACCGGGGAGCTGTTTTTT.

The chain uses TRBV5-1 and TRBJ2-7, with 8 nucleotides matching TRBD1. Trimming removed 3 bases from V and 7 bases from J; junction bases left unmatched: 12. Germline loops: CDR1 SGHRS, CDR2 YFSETQ. The CDR3 length is 15 residues. CDR3 DNA sequence: TGCGCCAGCAGCTACTGGGACAGGTTGGGTGAAGAGCAGTACTTC. This codes for CASSYWDRLGEEQYF.

This chain joins TRBV27 and TRBJ2-5; D is possibly TRBD1 (5 bases). The CDR3 consists of 16 residues. Germline CDR1 reads MNHEY; CDR2 reads SMNVEV (reference sequence). V was shortened by 4 bases and J by 2 bases, with 17 bases between the two germline ends. DNA of the CDR3: TGTGCCAGCAGTTGGGGTCGGATGCAGGGACAAGAGACCCAGTACTTC. As protein: CASSWGRMQGQETQYF.

The chain couples TRBV18 to TRBJ2-1; 11 bases are shared with TRBD2. This CDR3 region has 19 residues. The V gene end was trimmed by 4 bases and the J gene end by 1 base; junction bases not matched to a gene: 12. Germline V gene lookup returns CDR1 KGHSH and CDR2 LQKENI. The CDR3: CASSLLSGRGRKSYNEQFF. CDR3 DNA sequence: TGTGCCAGCTCACTACTTAGCGGGAGGGGGCGAAAATCCTACAATGAGCAGTTCTTC.

The chain combines TRBV2 with TRBJ2-3, with 9 bases matching TRBD2. Germline CDR1 is SNHLY and CDR2 is FYNNEI. Trimming took 4 bases from V and 0 from J; bases not matched to a gene: 5. This CDR3 comprises 16 residues. The CDR3 reads CASSAGTSPSTDTQYF. The DNA of the CDR3 is TGTGCCAGCAGTGCCGGGACTAGCCCGAGCACAGATACGCAGTATTTT.

The chain links TRBV4-2 to TRBJ2-3; TRBD2 matches 7 bases. The J segment lost 11 bases and the V segment lost 0 bases, leaving 11 bases of the junction unmatched. Germline loops: CDR1 LGHNA, CDR2 YNFKEQ. This CDR3 comprises 15 residues. The CDR3 DNA reads TGTGCCAGCAGCCAAGATCGGGGGGAGGCCCAAAAGCAGTATTTT. This codes for CASSQDRGEAQKQYF.

The J gene is TRBJ1-2, the V gene TRBV7-9; 8 nucleotides align to TRBD1. The germline V gene encodes CDR1 SEHNR and CDR2 FQNEAQ (reference sequence). J gave up 2 bases and V 5 bases, and 7 bases lay outside the gene matches. The CDR3 is made up of 15 amino acids. CDR3 loop: CASSLQGAANYGYTF. Here the CDR3 DNA reads TGTGCCAGCAGCCTTCAGGGGGCGGCAAACTATGGCTACACCTTC.

V gene TRBV6-5 combines with J gene TRBJ2-1, with 7 bases identical to TRBD2. CDR3 length: 12 residues. Germline-derived CDR1 and CDR2 are MNHEY and SVGAGI. Trimming took 5 bases from V and 7 from J; bases not matched to a gene: 2. CDR3 sequence: CASSHSGNEQFF. CDR3 DNA: TGTGCCAGCAGTCATAGCGGGAATGAGCAGTTCTTC.

This clone was counted only a few times. The chain joins TRBV2 to TRBJ1-5, with TRBD1 identical over 7 bases. Looked up from germline, CDR1 is SNHLY and CDR2 is FYNNEI. The CDR3 covers 14 residues. The V and J ends lost 2 bases and 7 bases, in that order; junction bases with no gene match: 5. The CDR3 DNA is TGTGCCAGCAGTGAATACAGGGGTGGCCAGCCCCAGCATTTT. Translation: CASSEYRGGQPQHF. The complete variable domain, with remaining parts taken from reference TRBV2 and TRBJ1-5, reads EPEVTQTPSHQVTQMGQEVILRCVPISNHLYFYWYRQILGQKVEFLVSFYNNEISEKSEIFDDQFSVERPDGSNFTLKIRSTKLEDSAMYFCASSEYRGGQPQHFGDGTRLSIL.

This clone was seen only once. The DNA for the CDR3 is TGCGCCAGCAGCTTGGGTCCGGGAGAGACCTACGAGCAGTACTTC. This codes for CASSLGPGETYEQYF. The chain is built from TRBV5-1 and TRBJ2-7; D possibly corresponds to TRBD2 (6 bases). Trimming shortened V by 0 bases and J by 2 bases, and 12 bases separated the two germline ends. Germline assignment: CDR1 SGHRS and CDR2 YFSETQ. The CDR3 loop spans 15 amino acids.

The chain has TRBV19 and TRBJ2-1; TRBD2 is a possible D gene (5 bases). CDR3 length equals 15 residues. Germline assignment: CDR1 LNHDA and CDR2 SQIVND (reference sequence). Trimming cost V 4 bases and J 8 bases, with 18 bases left between them. CDR3 amino acids: CASSKTRSLYDEQFF. The CDR3 region has the DNA TGTGCCAGTAGTAAAACTAGATCTCTTTATGATGAGCAGTTCTTC.

This clone was found once. V and J are TRBV27 and TRBJ1-4; 8 positions agree with TRBD1. The junction had 16 bases not matched to a gene; V was cut back by 3 bases and J by 4 bases. The germline gives CDR1 MNHEY, CDR2 SMNVEV (reference sequence). CDR3 length equals 19 residues. CDR3 in amino acids: CASSFKTGEPWGGNEKLFF. CDR3 sequence (DNA): TGTGCCAGCAGTTTTAAGACAGGGGAGCCGTGGGGGGGTAATGAAAAACTGTTTTTT. Complete variable domain (other parts from reference TRBV27 and TRBJ1-4): EAQVTQNPRYLITVTGKKLTVTCSQNMNHEYMSWYRQDPGLGLRQIYYSMNVEVTDKGDVPEGYKVSRKEKRNFPLILESPSPNQTSLYFCASSFKTGEPWGGNEKLFFGSGTQLSVL.